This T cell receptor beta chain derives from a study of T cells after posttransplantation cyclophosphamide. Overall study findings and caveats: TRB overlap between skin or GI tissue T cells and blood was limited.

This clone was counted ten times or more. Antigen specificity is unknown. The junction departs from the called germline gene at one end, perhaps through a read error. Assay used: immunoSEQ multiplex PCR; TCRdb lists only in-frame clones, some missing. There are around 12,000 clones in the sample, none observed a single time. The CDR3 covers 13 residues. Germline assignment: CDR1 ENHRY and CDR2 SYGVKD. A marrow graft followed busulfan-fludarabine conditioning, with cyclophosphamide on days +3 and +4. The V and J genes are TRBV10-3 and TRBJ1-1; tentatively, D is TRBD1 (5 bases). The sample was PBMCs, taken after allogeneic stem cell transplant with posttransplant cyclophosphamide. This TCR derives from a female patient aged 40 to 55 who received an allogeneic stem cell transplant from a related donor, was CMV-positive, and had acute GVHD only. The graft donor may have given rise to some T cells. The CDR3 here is CAVRDGENTEAFF. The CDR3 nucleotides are TGTGCCGTCAGGGACGGGGAAAACACTGAAGCTTTCTTT.